Sequencing of this T cell receptor (beta chain) was carried out in a study of graft-versus-host responses after intestinal transplantation (dated by TCRdb to the early 2020s). Context from the whole study: The transplants that recipients received were multivisceral, liver-intestinal, or isolated intestinal. The cohort enrolled about two dozen intestinal transplant recipients including one retransplant, and a few patients lacking pretransplant specimens were excluded. A peak of at least 4% donor T cells among recipient peripheral blood mononuclear cells was the definition used for donor T cell macrochimerism. Alloreactive clones were identified by sequencing pre-transplant mixed lymphocyte reaction products and comparing them with unstimulated pre-transplant donor and recipient T cells. Every recipient was given anti-thymocyte globulin induction, followed by approximately 3 years of maintenance tacrolimus and steroids. Rather than being sequenced by the commercial service, samples from a few later patients were sequenced in-house on an Illumina MiSeq and processed with MiXCR. After intestinal transplantation, graft-versus-host and host-versus-graft alloreactive T cell clones were followed in the graft, circulation and bone marrow using bulk TCR-beta CDR3 sequencing.

The method behind the library was the immunoSEQ multiplex PCR assay. In most patients, genomic DNA was isolated using the Qiagen DNeasy Blood and Tissue Kit and sent frozen to Adaptive Biotechnologies for TCR sequencing. High-throughput TCR-beta CDR3 sequencing of genomic DNA from most patients was performed by Adaptive Biotechnologies. The original pipeline was this. TCR sequencing data for 18 patients were retrieved from Adaptive's ImmunoSEQ software; three other patients were processed with MiXCR and VDJtools. To correct CD4 versus CD8 sorting errors, any sequence found in both subsets at a frequency ratio below 5:1 was removed. CDR3 nucleotide sequences shared between donor and recipient were removed because the origin of such sequences could not be assigned. At least 2-fold expansion over unstimulated cells and a minimum CFSE-low frequency of 0.002% (template counts) or 0.001% (read counts) were required for clones to be classified as alloreactive. Clones were considered mappable if detected in sequenced pre-transplant spleen, lymph node, or MLR CFSE-low populations of the donor or recipient. The cumulative frequency of alloreactive clones was calculated as a percentage of all sequences, weighted by copy number. Entries here come from immuneACCESS through TCRdb and include only in-frame sequences with V and J called. Some clones fail to appear in such tables; in the studies checked, an unresolved V gene covers under half of the shortfall, and the cause of the remainder is unknown. From that table come the V and J calls and clone size; the DNA was used to work out D and trimming. In all, the sample holds around 90,000 clones, and just under 95% of those were seen once. The ten largest clones add up to less than 1.5% of the sample.

The germline V gene provides CDR1 WSHSY and CDR2 SAAADI. From cysteine to phenylalanine, the CDR3 is 13 amino acids long. The sequence is cut down to CDR3 DNA, 39 bases in frame from base 1. Trimmed from V: 8 bases; trimmed from J: 5 bases; junction bases lacking a gene match: 7. This clone has just one count. Its antigen is currently not known. No base quality information exists; no much larger clone differs at one position. Results the study describes overall, beyond this receptor: Patients with donor T cell macrochimerism had high GvH to HvG T cell clonal ratios in their allografts. The conclusions were limited by the relatively low number and heterogeneity of the intestinal transplant patients. GvH clones were detected in recipient bone marrow, and some of these GvH clones were observed earlier in ileal mucosa or blood, consistent with an intestinal mucosal origin. Early after transplant, peak levels of circulating GvH clones were found to be associated with declines in HvG clones.

In the paper's terms, the time point label means: cells obtained before transplantation from donor or recipient. CD3+CD4+ and CD3+CD8+ populations were FACS-sorted from unstimulated pre-transplant donor and recipient cells taken from spleen or lymph nodes. The sequence derives from a human donor who was the organ donor for an intestinal transplant. The source was unstimulated CD8+ T cells sorted from spleen or lymph node cells, collected before transplant. The chain is made from TRBV10-2 and TRBJ2-7; the junction holds 9 bases that match TRBD1. The DNA sequence reads TGCGCCAGCGGGCCGGGACAGGGTAACGAGCAGTACTTC. It translates to CASGPGQGNEQYF.